This TCR beta chain is from a study of blood T cell repertoires in COVID-19. Looking at the study overall: COVID-19 samples, acute and convalescent, were from the United States, Italy and Spain.

In the authors' workflow: Reference gene primer amplification in the assay estimated nucleated cell counts. TCRdb's table, derived via immunoSEQ multiplex PCR, lists solely in-frame clones and lacks some. V and J calls and clone size come straight from that table; D and trimming were deduced from the DNA. The table lists about 160,000 clones, about 80% of them singletons. Trimming cost V 0 bases and J 4 bases; bases outside gene matches: 10. Germline V gene data show CDR1 as LNHNV and CDR2 as YYDKDF (reference sequence). The length of the CDR3 is 17 residues. This clonotype originated in a middle-aged woman with COVID-19, enrolled during active disease. The sequenced sample was peripheral blood. The chain is built from TRBV15 and TRBJ1-2; 8 bases line up with TRBD1. The CDR3 reads CATSRDPQGASPYGYTF. CDR3 DNA: TGTGCCACCAGCAGAGATCCCCAGGGGGCTAGCCCCTATGGCTACACCTTC.